Listed below are T cell receptor beta chains from one sample, sequenced in a study of blood T cell repertoires in COVID-19. The table came from immunoSEQ multiplex PCR; TCRdb's copy has only in-frame clones and leaves some out. The profile covers roughly 90,000 clones, with around 87% appearing a single time and around 1% taken by the ten largest. The source material was peripheral blood. The source is a human donor in a cohort sampled during active COVID-19. Both conserved end residues are trimmed from each CDR3.

>TRBV5-1|TRBJ2-2
ASSGGAGTGELF
>TRBV7-8|TRBJ1-5
ASSFLMGAGGPQH
>TRBV19|TRBJ2-1
ASTPSWALPNEQF
>TRBV7-8|TRBJ1-1
ASRTDRLNTEAF
>TRBV19|TRBJ2-1
ASTPARIAGGGDEQF
>TRBV28|TRBJ1-5
ASSWGLVVDQPQH
>TRBV10-1|TRBJ2-2
ASSAPAGTGELF
>TRBV7-3|TRBJ2-3
ASSPPNEDTQY
>TRBV28|TRBJ1-2
ASSSDVWAI
>TRBV11-2|TRBJ1-2
ASSLEAVYGYT
>TRBV27|TRBJ2-1
ASSQREGSNEQF
>TRBV29-1|TRBJ1-2
SVDPLEGAVANYGYT
>TRBV11-2|TRBJ1-1
ASSPRTMRSTEAF
>TRBV30|TRBJ2-7
AWSSGQGLYEQY
>TRBV5-1|TRBJ2-2
ASSSSGRDTGELF
>TRBV9|TRBJ2-5
ASRESGSSEETQY
>TRBV27|TRBJ1-1
ASSAGRILEAF
>TRBV7-9|TRBJ2-3
ASRRELDTDTQY
>TRBV11-3|TRBJ2-7
ASSLDLAASYEQY
>TRBV5-1|TRBJ2-1
ASSLTGQTEQF
>TRBV16|TRBJ1-4
ASSSLGEKLF
>TRBV27|TRBJ2-3
ASSLWGGRDTQY
>TRBV29-1|TRBJ2-3
SVAGAGGTRLDTQY
>TRBV6-6|TRBJ2-5
ASSPNPGGKTQY
>TRBV7-8|TRBJ1-6
ASSKTGGRANSPLH
>TRBV10-1|TRBJ2-3
ASSTGGGTDTQY
>TRBV7-3|TRBJ2-3
ASSLTGRAEGTDTQY
>TRBV24-1|TRBJ2-5
ATSDSYQETQY
>TRBV19|TRBJ1-5
ASTSGDRGLYQPQH
>TRBV4-1|TRBJ2-2
ASSPQSSGADTGELF
>TRBV29-1|TRBJ1-5
SVRDGNQPQH
>TRBV30|TRBJ2-7
AWSAPGHPYEQY
>TRBV19|TRBJ1-2
ASSITGKANYGYT
>TRBV29-1|TRBJ1-1
SGIQGMNTEAF
>TRBV7-3|TRBJ2-2
ASSLGPSSANTGELF
>TRBV5-1|TRBJ2-3
ATQEGTFTDTQY
>TRBV7-9|TRBJ1-5
ASSPVGAGNQPQH
>TRBV28|TRBJ2-5
ASSPGTGVGETQY
>TRBV7-3|TRBJ1-1
ASSMTGWDTEAF
>TRBV28|TRBJ2-7
ASSRTGSSYEQY
>TRBV24-1|TRBJ1-1
ATSGQGGTEAF
>TRBV10-1|TRBJ1-1
AGEDTGYTEAF
>TRBV3-1/TRBV3-2|TRBJ2-1
ASSLILADPYNEQF
>TRBV18|TRBJ1-4
ASSRDRAEKLF
>TRBV19|TRBJ2-3
ASSQSTTPRY
>TRBV6-1|TRBJ2-3
ASSELRTDTQY
>TRBV7-9|TRBJ2-7
ASSADRALGGEQY
>TRBV30|TRBJ2-7
AWAWEGEQY
>TRBV19|TRBJ1-5
ASSSDSYSNQPQH
>TRBV7-9|TRBJ1-1
ASSQQQGYTEAF
>TRBV6-5|TRBJ1-2
ASGQANYGYT
>TRBV28|TRBJ1-5
ATTGQGSQPQH
>TRBV28|TRBJ1-1
ASRVGRPRRAF